This T cell receptor (beta chain) was identified in a study of cytomegalovirus exposure and HLA in healthy donors. The PCR contained 60 Vbeta and 13 Jbeta primers. The method was immunoSEQ multiplex PCR; TCRdb's version includes in-frame clones alone and lacks a portion of them. This sample yields about 130,000 clones, of which approximately 80% are seen a single time; approximately 1.6% belongs to the top ten. This CDR3 region has 16 residues. The V and J ends lost 0 bases and 3 bases, in that order; junction bases with no gene match: 7. Germline CDR1 and CDR2: SGHTA and FQGNSA. V and J are TRBV7-2 and TRBJ2-7; TRBD2 matches 8 bases. This clonotype was sampled from a female donor in good health and CMV-seronegative. The specimen sequenced was PBMCs. The CDR3 loop is CASSLAGTGGHYEQYF. CDR3 nucleotides: TGTGCCAGCAGCTTAGCGGGAACGGGAGGGCACTACGAGCAGTACTTC.